The T cell receptor (beta chain) under discussion was sequenced for a study of cytomegalovirus exposure and HLA in healthy donors. Regarding the study as a whole: About 87% or about 30% of the time was how often most TCR beta V segments were productive, according to an earlier analysis. Researchers counted approximately 160 TCR beta chains as cytomegalovirus-associated.

The PCR contained 60 Vbeta and 13 Jbeta primers. The assay was immunoSEQ multiplex PCR, and TCRdb's table has in-frame clones only and misses some. The repertoire includes about 130,000 clones, over 60% of them detected once, and approximately 2% sits in the top ten. Germline loops: CDR1 SEHNR, CDR2 FQNEAQ (reference sequence). The CDR3 sequence is 14 residues long. V lost 5 bases and J lost 3, with 11 bases in between. With regard to this clone: Its matching antigen is unknown.

Sequenced material: PBMCs. The TCR originated in a female donor in good health and CMV-seropositive. The chain combines TRBV7-9 with TRBJ1-5; D is perhaps TRBD1 (6 bases). This CDR3 reads CASSSTGINQPQHF. The CDR3 DNA is TGTGCCAGCAGCAGTACAGGGATCAATCAGCCCCAGCATTTT.